The text below deals with one TCR beta chain. There are many counts of this clonotype. This clone's antigen is unknown. No quality values exist for individual bases; no much larger clone is one base distant. The sequencer listed for this sample is Illumina NovaSeq 6000. TCRalpha and TCRbeta cDNA libraries were built by 5'RACE with constant-segment primers, adding sample barcodes and unique molecular identifiers. RNA was extracted from every sample with Trizol reagent. The libraries were amplified in two PCR steps, and the second step added a second sample barcode and Illumina TruSeq adapters. Sequencing of the libraries was done on an Illumina NovaSeq, producing 2 x 150 bp paired-end reads. In the source study's methods: Demultiplexing of reads and collapsing into UMI-guided consensus sequences were performed with migec v1.2.7. Using mixcr v2.1.11, UMI consensuses were aligned to TRA and TRB V and J templates and then assembled into clonotypes. A clonotype was counted as expanded or contracted only if both edgeR and NoisET called the change significant, with noise models trained on biological replicates. edgeR calls used a false discovery rate-adjusted p below 0.01 and a log2 fold-change threshold of 1. PCA with hierarchical clustering of max-normalized trajectories of the 1000 most abundant clonotypes was used as exploratory dynamics analysis. Separately sequenced CD4+ and CD8+ repertoires were used to assign a CD4 or CD8 phenotype to each responding clone. The public reads were reprocessed in TCRdb via fastp at Q25 and MiXCR, keeping in-frame beta chains. Rows are combined by CDR3 protein, so each entry shows the most common genes and DNA. TCRdb's processing, not the authors', yielded these V and J calls. This sample gives some 250,000 distinct CDR3 sequences in total; roughly 18% of them show up just once. In total, the top ten clones hold 20% to 25% of the sample.

The record originates from a study of T-cell memory formation after mild COVID-19 (dated by TCRdb to the early 2020s). Regarding the research as a whole: TCR sequence clusters from the two donors were found to be largely donor specific. Longitudinal TCRalpha and TCRbeta repertoire sequencing tracked T-cell clones expanding and contracting after mild COVID-19 in two donors. Two young, previously healthy adult volunteers, one female and one male, were included in the cohort. Study-level results and caveats: Whether the second-wave clones peaking on day 37 were SARS-CoV-2 specific was not confirmed. The study included only a couple of mild cases, and larger cohorts that include severe cases with pre-infection samples were judged to be necessary. The detection of some responding clones in pre-infection memory suggests that pre-existing cross-reactive memory T cells joined the SARS-CoV-2 response. Clones that contracted from day 15 to 85 showed balanced CD4/CD8 phenotypes, whereas a second wave of clones that expanded from day 15 to 37 leaned towards CD4+. Contracting CD4+ clones were located mainly in the CM and EM memory subsets, whereas CD8+ clones were found to be enriched in EMRA.

Ficoll-Paque density gradient centrifugation was used to isolate PBMCs. The clonotype originates from a man between 18 and 35 years old who had mild COVID-19 (a few samples of this study predate the infection). The sample titles of this study are shuffled in the database, so cell type and time point are left out; the donor was told from shared clones. The material sequenced was PBMCs or a T cell subset sorted from them (not recorded which).

The CDR3 in this case is CASSGPGGKQFF. Read as DNA, the sequence is TGTGCCAGCAGCGGACCGGGGGGCAAGCAGTTCTTC. The V and J genes are TRBV7-9 and TRBJ2-1; TRBD2 is possibly the D segment (7 matching bases). V loses 5 bases of germline sequence and J loses 11 bases, and the interval between the two ends is 13 bases. CDR1 SEHNR and CDR2 FQNEAQ were looked up in the germline V gene (reference sequence). The CDR3 runs 12 amino acids, cysteine and phenylalanine included. Here the CDR3 DNA is all that survives: 36 bases in frame from base 1.